These T cell receptor beta chains were read from a single sample in a study of T cells after yellow fever vaccination. From the 5' RACE reads, TCRdb called clonotypes with MiXCR, one entry per CDR3 protein. The sample contains under 400,000 distinct CDR3 sequences, 11% of which appear only once. Sequenced material: PBMCs, taken on the day of the first yellow fever vaccination. These receptors originate from a man aged 18-30 years who received the YFV17D yellow fever vaccine. The CDR3 runs from the conserved cysteine through the conserved F or W. The order of the fields is clone size, J gene, V gene, D gene, CDR3 protein, CDR3 DNA. A D gene is named only where the DNA matches it firmly. Part of the rows lack a size; the others show once, few, many or a class for expanded clones.

size: many; J: TRBJ2-1; V: TRBV3-1; D: TRBD2; CDR3: CASKAGGGNNEQFF; DNA: TGTGCCAGCAAAGCGGGGGGAGGCAACAATGAGCAGTTCTTC
size: few; J: TRBJ2-3; V: TRBV4-3; D: TRBD2; CDR3: CASSQVGGGTTDTQYF; DNA: TGCGCCAGCAGCCAAGTCGGCGGGGGGACCACAGATACGCAGTATTTT
size: few; J: TRBJ1-1; V: TRBV15; D: .; CDR3: CATSRDPMNTEAFF; DNA: TGTGCCACCAGCAGAGATCCCATGAACACTGAAGCTTTCTTT
size: .; J: TRBJ1-2; V: TRBV27; D: .; CDR3: CASSSGPGFGYTF; DNA: TGTGCCAGCAGTTCGGGGCCAGGTTTTGGCTACACCTTC
size: many; J: TRBJ2-3; V: TRBV12-3/TRBV12-4; D: TRBD2; CDR3: CASSLGLAGGGTDTQYF; DNA: TGTGCCAGCAGTCTCGGACTAGCGGGGGGCGGCACAGATACGCAGTATTTT
size: .; J: TRBJ2-5; V: TRBV4-1; D: .; CDR3: CASSQGFRGSRETQYF; DNA: TGCGCCAGCAGCCAAGGGTTTCGGGGATCACGGGAGACCCAGTACTTC
size: .; J: TRBJ2-5; V: TRBV6-1; D: TRBD1; CDR3: CASSEDRDQETQYF; DNA: TGTGCCAGCAGTGAGGACAGGGACCAAGAGACCCAGTACTTC
size: .; J: TRBJ1-5; V: TRBV6-2/TRBV6-3; D: .; CDR3: CASSYVGGSNQPQHF; DNA: TGTGCCAGCAGTTACGTCGGGGGTAGCAATCAGCCCCAGCATTTT
size: .; J: TRBJ1-1; V: TRBV7-2; D: .; CDR3: CASSSGGRITEAFF; DNA: TGTGCCAGCAGCTCCGGGGGGCGTATCACTGAAGCTTTCTTT
size: few; J: TRBJ2-7; V: TRBV15; D: .; CDR3: CATSRDRQQAYEQYF; DNA: TGTGCCACCAGCAGAGATCGGCAGCAAGCCTACGAGCAGTACTTC
size: .; J: TRBJ1-1; V: TRBV4-3; D: .; CDR3: CASSQDWVGLGEAFF; DNA: TGCGCCAGCAGCCAAGATTGGGTGGGGCTGGGGGAAGCTTTCTTT
size: .; J: TRBJ2-4; V: TRBV5-1; D: TRBD2; CDR3: CASSLDRGGSLDIQYF; DNA: TGCGCCAGCAGCTTGGATCGCGGGGGATCGTTAGACATTCAGTACTTC
size: few; J: TRBJ2-1; V: TRBV7-9; D: .; CDR3: CASLGGGSLSNNEQFF; DNA: TGTGCCAGCCTAGGGGGGGGCTCTCTTTCGAACAATGAGCAGTTCTTC
size: .; J: TRBJ1-3; V: TRBV20-1; D: .; CDR3: CSASVGTSGNTIYF; DNA: TGCAGTGCTAGTGTCGGGACGTCTGGAAACACCATATATTTT
size: few; J: TRBJ2-4; V: TRBV12-3/TRBV12-4; D: TRBD1; CDR3: CASSTTQTGVNIQYF; DNA: TGTGCCAGCAGTACTACTCAGACAGGGGTCAACATTCAGTACTTC
size: few; J: TRBJ1-1; V: TRBV6-1; D: TRBD1; CDR3: CASSGTGWKTEAFF; DNA: TGTGCCAGCAGCGGGACAGGGTGGAAGACTGAAGCTTTCTTT
size: few; J: TRBJ1-1; V: TRBV12-3/TRBV12-4; D: .; CDR3: CASSALAGIGEAFF; DNA: TGTGCCAGCAGCGCACTCGCAGGGATCGGTGAAGCTTTCTTT
size: few; J: TRBJ2-1; V: TRBV27; D: .; CDR3: CASSLAGSTGLNYNEQFF; DNA: TGTGCCAGCAGCCTAGCAGGATCGACCGGGCTAAATTACAATGAGCAGTTCTTC